A selection of T cell receptor beta chains follows, all from one sample in a study of cytomegalovirus exposure and HLA in healthy donors. Sequencing used immunoSEQ multiplex PCR; TCRdb keeps in-frame clones, though not all of them. In the table there are under 200,000 clones, 84% of which are singletons. The sample comprised PBMCs. The receptors shown here come from a boy aged 2 to 10 in good health and CMV-seronegative. The CDR3 runs from the conserved cysteine through the conserved F or W. The order of the fields is J gene, V gene, D gene, CDR3 protein, CDR3 DNA. A D gene is named only where the DNA matches it firmly.

>TRBJ1-1|TRBV5-4|TRBD1
CASSLADRGNTEAFF
TGTGCCAGCAGCTTGGCTGACAGGGGCAACACTGAAGCTTTCTTT
>TRBJ1-1|TRBV19|NA
CASSLHTLNTEAFF
TGTGCCAGTAGTCTGCACACCCTGAACACTGAAGCTTTCTTT
>TRBJ2-1|TRBV9|NA
CASSVGGLPYNEQFF
TGTGCCAGCAGCGTGGGCGGGCTGCCCTACAATGAGCAGTTCTTC
>TRBJ2-7|TRBV2|TRBD1
CASSEEGGPTYEQYF
TGTGCCAGCAGTGAAGAAGGGGGCCCCACCTACGAGCAGTACTTC
>TRBJ1-1|TRBV18|NA
CASSPPSPTGEAFF
TGTGCCAGCTCACCACCCAGCCCTACGGGAGAAGCTTTCTTT
>TRBJ2-3|TRBV7-9|NA
CASTLRTPSTDTQYF
TGTGCCAGCACCCTTCGGACTCCTAGCACAGATACGCAGTATTTT
>TRBJ2-1|TRBV29-1|NA
CSVAAREDNEQFF
TGCAGCGTTGCGGCCAGGGAAGACAATGAGCAGTTCTTC
>TRBJ1-1|TRBV11-1|TRBD1
CASSSDRVATAFF
TGTGCCAGCAGCTCGGACAGGGTGGCGACAGCTTTCTTT
>TRBJ2-7|TRBV2|TRBD1
CASSPGQGAYSYEQYF
TGTGCCAGCAGTCCGGGACAGGGGGCATATTCCTACGAGCAGTACTTC
>TRBJ2-6|TRBV11-2|NA
CASSRDFRANVLTF
TGTGCCAGCAGTCGGGACTTTCGGGCCAACGTCCTGACTTTC
>TRBJ2-7|TRBV7-9|NA
CASTQEAGGRPYEQYF
TGTGCCAGCACCCAAGAGGCTGGGGGCAGACCCTACGAGCAGTACTTC
>TRBJ1-2|TRBV15|TRBD1
CATSVDRDYGYTF
TGTGCCACCAGCGTAGACAGGGACTATGGCTACACCTTC
>TRBJ1-5|TRBV7-2|NA
CASSLGGGWGNQPQHF
TGTGCCAGCAGCTTAGGCGGGGGTTGGGGCAATCAGCCCCAGCATTTT
>TRBJ2-1|TRBV11-2|NA
CASSLDGGLMFSYNEQFF
TGTGCCAGCAGCTTAGATGGGGGACTTATGTTCTCCTACAATGAGCAGTTCTTC
>TRBJ1-1|TRBV29-1|TRBD1
CSVATGGLGTEAFF
TGCAGCGTTGCGACAGGGGGCCTCGGCACTGAAGCTTTCTTT
>TRBJ1-3|TRBV28|NA
CASSLGTRNTIYF
TGTGCCAGCAGTTTAGGGACAAGAAACACCATATATTTT
>TRBJ2-2|TRBV6-5|NA
CASSQQGGNTGELFF
TGTGCCAGCAGTCAGCAGGGGGGGAACACCGGGGAGCTGTTTTTT
>TRBJ2-3|TRBV2|TRBD1
CASKGTATDTQYF
TGTGCCAGCAAGGGGACAGCAACAGATACGCAGTATTTT
>TRBJ2-3|TRBV7-9|TRBD2
CASSLETSGRYDTQYF
TGTGCCAGCAGCTTAGAGACTAGCGGGAGGTATGATACGCAGTATTTT
>TRBJ1-5|TRBV21-1|NA
CASSREYSNQPQHF
TGTGCCAGCAGTAGGGAGTATAGCAATCAGCCCCAGCATTTT
>TRBJ2-7|TRBV7-9|TRBD2
CASSKTSVVWYF
TGTGCCAGCAGCAAAACTAGCGTCGTCTGGTACTTC
>TRBJ2-7|TRBV1|NA
CTSSDPGNSYEQYF
TGCACCAGCAGCGACCCGGGAAACTCCTACGAGCAGTACTTC
>TRBJ1-1|TRBV5-5|NA
CASSSGWGYEAFF
TGTGCCAGCAGCTCGGGATGGGGTTATGAAGCTTTCTTT
>TRBJ2-1|TRBV2|NA
CASRAEAADFNNEQFF
TGTGCCAGCAGGGCAGAGGCGGCGGACTTCAACAATGAGCAGTTCTTC
>TRBJ2-7|TRBV6-5|NA
CASRTRNFPYEQYF
TGTGCCAGCAGGACTAGGAATTTCCCCTACGAGCAGTACTTC
>TRBJ1-2|TRBV7-4|NA
CASSFQGSNYGYTF
TGTGCCAGCAGCTTTCAGGGTTCAAACTATGGCTACACCTTC